Each of the 24 T cell receptor beta chains below was sequenced from the same sample in a study of PD-1 blockade in classical Hodgkin lymphoma. Time point denoted: newly diagnosed, previously untreated cHL patient sample. Clones were read by immunoSEQ multiplex PCR, and TCRdb kept only the in-frame ones, dropping some. This table has approximately 70,000 clones, approximately 93% appearing once. What was sequenced was peripheral blood mononuclear cells (PBMCs). These receptors were taken from a human donor with classical Hodgkin lymphoma.

The V gene is TRBV28, the J gene TRBJ1-5; D unresolved. Germline CDR1 is MDHEN and CDR2 is SYDVKM. CDR3 length: 15 residues. V was shortened by 3 bases and J by 1 base, with 10 bases between the two germline ends. The CDR3 sequence: CASSFYRGSNQPQHF. CDR3 bases: TGTGCCAGCAGTTTCTATCGCGGAAGCAATCAGCCCCAGCATTTT.

The chain links TRBV6-1 to TRBJ2-7; weak D call: TRBD2 (6 bases). Germline loops: CDR1 MNHNS, CDR2 SASEGT. This CDR3 has 14 amino acids. Trimming pared 7 bases from V and 4 bases from J, leaving 17 bases between. The CDR3 here is CASTMGLALYEQYF. The CDR3 nucleotides read TGTGCCAGCACCATGGGACTGGCTCTATACGAGCAGTACTTC.

The rearrangement joins TRBV7-3 to TRBJ1-2; no reliable D call. Germline V lookup: CDR1 SGHTA, CDR2 FQGTGA. Trimming took off 3 bases at V and 0 bases at J, with 8 bases between the two ends. This CDR3 has 14 amino acids. Here the CDR3 reads CASSFEGSNYGYTF. CDR3 bases: TGTGCCAGCAGCTTCGAGGGCTCTAACTATGGCTACACCTTC.

This clone was seen just once. The chain recombines TRBV6-5 with TRBJ2-7; D not certain. The CDR3 has 12 amino acids. Germline assignment: CDR1 MNHEY and CDR2 SVGAGI. The ends were cut back, 6 bases at V and 7 bases at J, with 13 bases in the middle. The CDR3 sequence: CASSTQRSEQYF. The CDR3 DNA is TGTGCCAGCAGCACACAAAGAAGTGAGCAGTACTTC.

V usage is TRBV5-5 and J usage is TRBJ1-2; D uncertain. This CDR3 spans 13 amino acids. V was shortened by 4 bases and J by 6 bases, with 13 bases between the two germline ends. Germline V gene sequence: CDR1 SGHKS, CDR2 YYEKEE (reference sequence). The CDR3, as DNA: TGTGCCAGCAGCAACGGGCCGAGCCATGGCTACACCTTC. Protein product: CASSNGPSHGYTF.

Here the CDR3 reads CASSIAALSYEQYF. CDR3 sequence (DNA): TGTGCCAGTAGTATAGCGGCGTTATCCTACGAGCAGTACTTC. This rearrangement joins TRBV19 to TRBJ2-7; D call uncertain. Germline V gene lookup returns CDR1 LNHDA and CDR2 SQIVND (reference sequence). The CDR3 extends over 14 amino acids. V lost 1 base and J 1 base, leaving 8 bases between the germline ends.

This chain connects TRBV6-5 to TRBJ1-1; D is perhaps TRBD1 (5 bases). The germline V and J ends were trimmed by 6 bases and 3 bases, with 14 bases remaining between them. The germline V gene has CDR1 MNHEY and CDR2 SVGAGI. This CDR3 is built from 14 residues. CDR3: CASSRMGGDTEAFF. Written as DNA, the CDR3 is TGTGCCAGCAGCCGAATGGGGGGGGACACTGAAGCTTTCTTT.

The rearrangement links TRBV18 to TRBJ1-1; D remains ambiguous. Trimming removed 0 bases at V and 2 bases at J, with 10 bases between. This CDR3 comprises 15 residues. Germline CDR1 and CDR2: KGHSH and LQKENI. CDR3 amino acids: CASSPPSRSNTEAFF. In nucleotides, the CDR3 is TGTGCCAGCTCACCACCGAGCAGGTCAAACACTGAAGCTTTCTTT.

The chain employs TRBV29-1 and TRBJ2-7; 9 nucleotides line up with TRBD2. This CDR3 contains 13 residues. Trimming removed 4 bases from V and 3 bases from J; junction bases left unmatched: 4. Germline V gene lookup returns CDR1 SQVTM and CDR2 ANQGSEA. The DNA for the CDR3 is TGCAGCGTTGGGCGGGAGGGGGGCTACGAGCAGTACTTC. The encoded protein is CSVGREGGYEQYF.

This chain uses TRBV4-1 with TRBJ1-3; unclear D gene. V lost 1 base and J lost 2, with 6 bases in between. The CDR3 is 14 residues long. Germline CDR1 and CDR2: MGHRA and YSYEKL. CDR3: CASSQGGAGNTIYF. For the CDR3, the DNA is TGCGCCAGCAGCCAAGGGGGTGCTGGAAACACCATATATTTT.

This rearrangement joins TRBV28 to TRBJ2-6; 8 nucleotides agree with TRBD2. The length of the CDR3 is 15 residues. J lost 1 base, V lost 6 bases, and 2 bases had no gene match. Germline lookup yields CDR1 MDHEN and CDR2 SYDVKM. In nucleotides, the CDR3 is TGTGCCAGCAGCCCGGGAGGGTCTGGGGCCAACGTCCTGACTTTC. This sequence encodes CASSPGGSGANVLTF.

V usage is TRBV9 and J usage is TRBJ1-5; D might be TRBD1 (6 bases). V was clipped by 4 bases and J by 4 bases, with 15 bases between them. The CDR3 runs 15 residues. CDR1 SGDLS and CDR2 YYNGEE come from the germline V gene. CDR3 sequence (DNA): TGTGCCAGCAGCCGAACAGGGACCCGTAATCAGCCCCAGCATTTT. Amino acid sequence: CASSRTGTRNQPQHF. The whole variable domain, remainder taken from reference TRBV9 and TRBJ1-5, is DSGVTQTPKHLITATGQRVTLRCSPRSGDLSVYWYQQSLDQGLQFLIQYYNGEERAKGNILERFSAQQFPDLHSELNLSSLELGDSALYFCASSRTGTRNQPQHFGDGTRLSIL.

This chain links TRBV9 with TRBJ2-7; D is perhaps TRBD1 or TRBD2 (6 bases each). Per germline, CDR1 SGDLS and CDR2 YYNGEE. The germline V and J ends were trimmed by 4 bases and 4 bases, with 12 bases remaining between them. The CDR3 is made up of 13 amino acids. The CDR3 DNA sequence: TGTGCCAGCAGCCCCGGGGGCTTGTACGAGCAGTACTTC. It specifies CASSPGGLYEQYF.

The chain has TRBV6-5 and TRBJ2-2, with D unclear. The ends were cut back, 10 bases at V and 8 bases at J, with 14 bases in the middle. The CDR3 consists of 12 residues. CDR1 is MNHEY, CDR2 SVGAGI, per germline. The CDR3 reads CATRPYAGELFF. The CDR3 nucleotides are TGTGCCACCCGTCCCTATGCTGGGGAGCTGTTTTTT.

The V call is TRBV5-4, the J call TRBJ1-4; D gene uncertain. CDR1 SGHNT and CDR2 YYREEE come from the germline V gene (reference sequence). V was trimmed by 0 bases and J by 4 bases, leaving 13 bases between them. CDR3 length: 16 residues. Here the CDR3 DNA reads TGTGCCAGCAGCTTGGATGGTGGGGTTAATAATGAAAAACTGTTTTTT. Translation gives CASSLDGGVNNEKLFF. The full variable domain, rest sourced from reference TRBV5-4 and TRBJ1-4, is ETGVTQSPTHLIKTRGQQVTLRCSSQSGHNTVSWYQQALGQGPQFIFQYYREEENGRGNFPPRFSGLQFPNYSSELNVNALELDDSALYLCASSLDGGVNNEKLFFGSGTQLSVL.

The CDR3 reads CASSLTSNQPQHF. The CDR3, as DNA: TGTGCCAGCAGTTTAACTTCGAATCAGCCCCAGCATTTT. The rearrangement links TRBV28 to TRBJ1-5; D is undetermined. This CDR3 spans 13 amino acids. The germline V gene encodes CDR1 MDHEN and CDR2 SYDVKM. The V and J ends lost 2 bases and 4 bases respectively, with 6 bases between them.

J is TRBJ1-1 and V is TRBV18; 8 bases are a match to TRBD1. The CDR3 is 13 amino acids. V trimming: 2 bases; J trimming: 6 bases; junction bases outside the gene matches: 2. The germline gives CDR1 KGHSH, CDR2 LQKENI. This chain's CDR3 is CASSPMTGAEAFF. Here the CDR3 DNA reads TGTGCCAGCTCACCAATGACAGGGGCTGAAGCTTTCTTT.

The V gene is TRBV2, the J gene TRBJ1-1; TRBD1 might be the D (5 bases). The V end was cut by 4 bases, the J end by 7 bases, with 13 bases between. The CDR3 spans 13 residues. CDR1 and CDR2 from the germline V gene are SNHLY and FYNNEI. CDR3 in amino acids: CASSGSGALEAFF. The CDR3 DNA sequence: TGTGCCAGCAGTGGGTCCGGGGCTCTTGAAGCTTTCTTT.

CDR3 nucleotide sequence: TGTGCCAGTAGTATAGGTTCGGGCCGCAGGAGTCCGAACACCGGGGAGCTGTTTTTT. Translation gives CASSIGSGRRSPNTGELFF. The chain joins TRBV19 to TRBJ2-2, with D unresolved. CDR3 length: 19 amino acids. Trimming shortened V by 1 base and J by 0 bases, and 18 bases separated the two germline ends. Germline assignment: CDR1 LNHDA and CDR2 SQIVND (reference sequence).

This sequence joins TRBV7-8 and TRBJ1-3; D gene uncertain. The CDR3 is 13 residues long. CDR1 and CDR2 (germline): SGHVS, FQNEAQ. Trimming removed 0 bases from V and 7 bases from J, with 7 bases in between. The CDR3 DNA sequence: TGTGCCAGCAGCTTAGCAAGGTGGAACACCATATATTTT. Its protein is CASSLARWNTIYF.

The chain links TRBV5-4 to TRBJ1-2; possible D gene TRBD1, 6 bases. The V end was cut by 2 bases, the J end by 4 bases, with 18 bases between. The CDR3 contains 16 residues. Germline CDR1 and CDR2: SGHNT and YYREEE (reference sequence). CDR3 sequence reads: CASSLPPGHPSYGYTF. CDR3 bases: TGTGCCAGCAGCTTACCCCCGGGACATCCCAGCTATGGCTACACCTTC. The full variable domain, its missing parts supplied by reference TRBV5-4 and TRBJ1-2, is ETGVTQSPTHLIKTRGQQVTLRCSSQSGHNTVSWYQQALGQGPQFIFQYYREEENGRGNFPPRFSGLQFPNYSSELNVNALELDDSALYLCASSLPPGHPSYGYTFGSGTRLTVV.

The CDR3 DNA is TGTGCCAGTAGTATCAAGAGGACCATATATTTT. Amino acids: CASSIKRTIYF. The genes are TRBV19 and TRBJ1-3; no firm D call. Germline-derived CDR1 and CDR2 are LNHDA and SQIVND (reference sequence). Trimming took 3 bases from V and 10 from J, leaving 7 bases between them. The CDR3 runs to 11 residues.

The chain links TRBV28 to TRBJ2-7, with D perhaps matching TRBD2 (6 bases). There are 13 residues in the CDR3. Between the trimmed V and J ends, which lost 3 bases and 6 bases, there was a span of 12 bases. Germline V CDR1 and CDR2: MDHEN, SYDVKM. As DNA, the CDR3 is TGTGCCAGCAGTTTGGAGGGTTTGGGCGAGCAGTACTTC. The encoded protein is CASSLEGLGEQYF.

The chain joins TRBV5-5 to TRBJ1-2; 8 nucleotides line up with TRBD1. The ends lost 0 bases at V and 7 bases at J; junction bases unmatched: 11. The CDR3 loop spans 16 amino acids. Per germline, CDR1 SGHKS and CDR2 YYEKEE (reference sequence). The CDR3 reads CASSLGDWDRFSGYTF. In DNA, the CDR3 is TGTGCCAGCAGCTTGGGTGATTGGGACAGGTTCAGTGGCTACACCTTC.